This TCR beta chain emerged from a study of blood T cell repertoires in COVID-19. The wider study: Both acute and convalescent COVID-19 samples were obtained from the United States, Italy and Spain. Nucleic acid was either cDNA or gDNA, and it came from T cells, B-cell-depleted T cells, or PBMCs.

The CDR3 loop spans 12 amino acids. V lost 7 bases to trimming and J lost 10 bases; unmatched junction nucleotides: 7. Germline CDR1 is SQVTM and CDR2 is ANQGSEA. Per the study methods: Amplification of reference gene primers provided the estimated nucleated cell counts. Produced via immunoSEQ multiplex PCR; TCRdb's table is partial and in-frame only. The V and J calls and clone size come from that table; D and trimming were worked out from the DNA. The data contain about 240,000 clones, about 93% of them seen just once; the ten biggest clones take up more than 0.65%. The sample comprised peripheral blood. The rearrangement joins TRBV29-1 to TRBJ1-2; 12 nucleotides agree with TRBD1. This receptor was obtained from a man aged 25 to 40 with COVID-19, enrolled during active disease. The chain's CDR3 is CSARDRGLIYTF. CDR3 bases: TGCAGCGCTCGGGACAGGGGGCTCATCTACACCTTC.